This entry lists 5 T cell receptor beta chains sequenced from one sample in a study of blood T cell repertoires in COVID-19. Generated by immunoSEQ multiplex PCR, the TCRdb table keeps only in-frame clones and is missing some. This sample has 60,000 to 75,000 clones; about 85% occur once, and the top ten carry around 3.5%. Sequenced: peripheral blood. Every receptor here comes from a woman between 50 and 59 years old with COVID-19, enrolled during active disease.

The genes are TRBV6-5 and TRBJ2-1, with 8 bases aligning to TRBD1. Per the germline V gene, CDR1 is MNHEY and CDR2 is SVGAGI. Germline trimming cut 5 bases from V and 7 bases from J; bases unmatched to any gene: 4. The CDR3 spans 13 residues. CDR3 loop: CASSRTGWNEQFF. CDR3 in DNA: TGTGCCAGCAGTCGGACAGGGTGGAATGAGCAGTTCTTC.

The V call is TRBV13, the J call TRBJ2-6, with D possibly matching TRBD2 (6 bases). CDR1 and CDR2 from the germline V gene are PRHDT and FYEKMQ (reference sequence). The V and J ends lost 1 base and 4 bases respectively, with 14 bases between them. This CDR3 region has 17 residues. The CDR3 loop reads CASSLASGVRGANVLTF. The DNA for the CDR3 is TGTGCCAGCAGCTTAGCCTCGGGGGTGAGAGGGGCCAACGTCCTGACTTTC.

V usage is TRBV19 and J usage is TRBJ2-2, with D perhaps TRBD2 (5 bases). CDR1 LNHDA and CDR2 SQIVND come from the germline V gene (reference sequence). CDR3 length: 16 residues. The ends were cut back, 5 bases at V and 0 bases at J, with 13 bases in the middle. CDR3 in amino acids: CASSRTGFANTGELFF. The CDR3, as DNA: TGTGCCAGTAGTCGGACTGGGTTCGCGAACACCGGGGAGCTGTTTTTT.

In its sample, this clone was seen once. The chain recombines TRBV5-1 with TRBJ2-5; TRBD2 aligns across 9 bases. Trimming at V came to 4 bases and at J to 2 bases, leaving 6 bases not matched to a gene. In germline, CDR1 is SGHRS, CDR2 YFSETQ. The CDR3 contains 15 residues. The CDR3 DNA is TGCGCCAGCAGCCTCCTAGCGGGGTCACAAGAGACCCAGTACTTC. Its translation: CASSLLAGSQETQYF.

This chain joins TRBV4-2 and TRBJ2-1; TRBD2 matches 9 bases. Germline V gene data show CDR1 as LGHNA and CDR2 as YNFKEQ. There are 15 residues in the CDR3. V trimming: 1 base; J trimming: 9 bases; junction bases outside the gene matches: 7. CDR3 coding DNA: TGTGCCAGCAGCCAAGGTAGCGGGAGAATGGGTGAGCAGTTCTTC. Translation: CASSQGSGRMGEQFF.